This entry is about one T cell receptor (beta chain). Its antigen is still unknown. No base-level quality is on record; no much larger clone is a single base apart. For sequencing of the TCRbeta CDR3 region, genomic DNA was extracted from the sorted cells. The immunoSEQ Assay was used for sequencing of TCRbeta CDR3 regions. The source is immuneACCESS, and TCRdb retained only in-frame sequences with V and J called. Part of the clones is not carried over; for the studies checked, unresolved V genes explain less than half of this, and the remainder is unexplained. Counted in this sample were about 61,000 clones; under 90% of them appeared once. The biggest ten clones account for approximately 0.57% of the sample. The trial excluded patients who had a history of autoimmune disease or who were on systemic immunosuppression. Peripheral blood for TCR sequencing was drawn from every dose cohort at baseline, at cycle 4 day 1 and at cycle 7 day 1. The samples were drawn from a first-in-human, open-label, multicenter phase I dose-escalation trial of ivuxolimab. Adults with locally advanced or metastatic head and neck squamous cell, hepatocellular, melanoma or renal cell carcinoma were enrolled in the trial. Before TCR sequencing, CD4+ and CD8+ T cells were separately sorted from peripheral blood.

The data stem from a study of OX40 agonist ivuxolimab in advanced cancers. Concerning the study at large: Ivuxolimab was a fully human IgG2 agonistic monoclonal antibody targeting the costimulatory receptor OX40 (CD134). Of the approximately 53 patients in dose escalation, 19 had hepatocellular carcinoma, some 15 had melanoma, 9 had renal cell carcinoma and 9 had head and neck cancer. The paper describes the monotherapy dose-escalation part (N ≈ 52 patients) of the phase I trial of ivuxolimab. The point of sequencing TCRbeta in the periphery was to test whether ivuxolimab changed TCR sequence diversity and drove clonal T-cell expansion. Patients were allowed to have had prior anti-PD-1, anti-PD-L1 or anti-CTLA-4 therapy, and 40% of the dose-escalation patients had been treated with checkpoint inhibitors. In the dose-escalation cohort, roughly 82% of patients were male, and the mean age was around 65 years with a range of roughly 20 to 85. Partial responses were achieved by three dose-escalation patients, of whom one had hepatocellular carcinoma and two had cutaneous melanoma. Intravenous ivuxolimab was administered to patients every 2 weeks at six dose levels: 0.01, 0.1, 0.3, 1.5, 3 and 10 mg/kg. The investigation overall reported the following: Low levels of normalized T-cell clonal expansion were also seen in some patients who did not respond. In the 0.1-3.0 mg/kg groups, partial responders were among the patients with the lowest normalized peripheral clonal expansion, particularly in CD8+ T cells. At doses from 0.1 to 3.0 mg/kg, clonal expansion was seen in both CD4+ and CD8+ blood T cells between baseline and week 6. On average, CD8+ T cells showed more expanded clones than CD4+ T cells after ivuxolimab. Antigen specificity was not determined for the clonally expanded peripheral T cells.

From V the trimming removes 0 bases and from J it removes 2 bases, while the gene matches leave 3 bases of the junction unaccounted for. Its CDR3 holds 15 amino acids, cysteine through phenylalanine. The kept DNA is CDR3 alone, 45 bases in frame from the first base. The germline V gene yields SGHRS for CDR1 and YFSETQ for CDR2. The sequence derives from an adult with an advanced solid tumor such as melanoma, head and neck, liver or kidney cancer. Source: CD4+ or CD8+ T cells sorted from blood, taken in a trial of the OX40 agonist ivuxolimab. The rearrangement combines TRBV5-1 with TRBJ1-1; TRBD1 matches 8 bases in the middle. This receptor has the CDR3 CASSLVDRGNTEAFF. The DNA is as follows: TGCGCCAGCAGCTTGGTAGACAGGGGTAACACTGAAGCTTTCTTT.